This record covers a single TCR beta chain. Its cognate antigen is unknown. A much larger clone differs from this one at a single base, so this may be a read error. This entry is derived from a study of human T cells and chemical hapten exposure. Study as a whole: There were per-sample TCR yield variations, arising mainly from small pooled library volume differences.

V dropped 3 bases and J dropped 9 bases, with 21 bases sitting between them. The CDR3 covers 16 residues. Study-wide results and limits: Expanded TCRs formed significantly more large CDR3 similarity clusters than controls. Alopecia affecting every donor means their immune response may not match healthy people's.

Noted time point: pre-sensitization, week 0. Documented treatment: therapeutic diphenylcyclopropenone sensitization with weekly scalp DPC. Donors were 18 to 70-year-old alopecia patients suitable for DPC. In TCRdb, the RACE reads were re-called with MiXCR into one record per CDR3 protein. The data hold tens of thousands of distinct CDR3 sequences, with 9.5% to 12% observed a single time. The clonotype comes from a woman aged 45-59 years with alopecia areata. Some clones in this sample may be carry-over from other donors' samples. Sample: whole blood, taken in connection with sensitization to the hapten diphenylcyclopropenone (DPC). The chain recombines TRBV12-3 or TRBV12-4 with TRBJ2-1; D possibly matches TRBD1 or TRBD2 (6 bases each). CDR3 DNA sequence: TGTGCCAGCAGTTTGAGCGCGAAGGGGGAGGATGGTGAGCAGTTCTTC. This translates into CASSLSAKGEDGEQFF.